This TCR beta chain is drawn from a study of long-term antiretroviral therapy in people with HIV. Study information: The earliest samples came from an era when ART typically awaited falling CD4 counts.

Version v3.0 of the immunoSEQ assay was performed at survey level. Each sample had sequencing targeting about 40,000-55,000 T-cell genomes. Measured with immunoSEQ multiplex PCR; TCRdb has only the in-frame clones, and not every one. The sample shows roughly 16,000 clones, around nine tenths of them seen only once. To note about this clone: Its antigen is still unknown.

CDR1 and CDR2 (germline): MNHNY, SVGAGI (reference sequence). V was cut by 5 bases and J by 10 bases, with 9 bases left in between. The CDR3 spans 11 residues. Study observations and caveats: Specimen acquisition occurred between 2004 and 2017, potentially under older ART regimens. An increase in diversity followed ART, yet levels stayed below transplant donor controls.

The chain uses TRBV6-6 and TRBJ2-1; D is unclear. The material sequenced was unsorted PBMCs, taken 2.3 to 2.4 years before starting antiretroviral therapy. The origin of this receptor is a woman aged 30 to 39 with HIV. This CDR3 is CASSHRAEQFF. The CDR3 DNA sequence: TGTGCCAGCAGTCACCGGGCCGAGCAGTTCTTC.